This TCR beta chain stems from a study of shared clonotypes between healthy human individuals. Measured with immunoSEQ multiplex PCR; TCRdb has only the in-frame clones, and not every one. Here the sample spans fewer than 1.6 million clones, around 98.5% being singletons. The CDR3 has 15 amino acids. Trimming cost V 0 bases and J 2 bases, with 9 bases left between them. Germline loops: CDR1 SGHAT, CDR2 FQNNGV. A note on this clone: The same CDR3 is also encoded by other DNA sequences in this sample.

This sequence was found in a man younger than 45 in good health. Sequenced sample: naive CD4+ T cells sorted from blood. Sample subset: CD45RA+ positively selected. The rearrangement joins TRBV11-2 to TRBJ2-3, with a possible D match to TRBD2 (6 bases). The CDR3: CASSLDGGNTDTQYF. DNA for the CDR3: TGTGCCAGCAGCTTAGATGGCGGGAACACAGATACGCAGTATTTT.